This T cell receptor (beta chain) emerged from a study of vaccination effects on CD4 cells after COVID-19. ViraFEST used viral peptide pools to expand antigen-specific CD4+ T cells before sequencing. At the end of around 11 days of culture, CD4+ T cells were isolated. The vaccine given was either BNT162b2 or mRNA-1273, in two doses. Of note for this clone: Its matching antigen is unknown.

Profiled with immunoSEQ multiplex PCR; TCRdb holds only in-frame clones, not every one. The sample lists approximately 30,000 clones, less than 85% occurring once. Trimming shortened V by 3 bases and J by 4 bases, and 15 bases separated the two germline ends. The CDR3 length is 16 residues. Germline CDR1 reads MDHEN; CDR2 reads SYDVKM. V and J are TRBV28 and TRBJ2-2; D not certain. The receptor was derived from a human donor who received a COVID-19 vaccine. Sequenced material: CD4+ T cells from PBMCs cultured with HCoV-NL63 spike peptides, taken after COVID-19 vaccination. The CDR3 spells CASSFSRLGVTGELFF. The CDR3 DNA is TGTGCCAGCAGTTTTTCCCGCCTTGGGGTCACCGGGGAGCTGTTTTTT.